This T cell receptor (beta chain) was found in a study of T cell responses to AZD1222 COVID-19 vaccine. CDR1 is SNHLY and CDR2 is FYNNEI in the germline V gene. The CDR3 is 14 amino acids. The V and J ends lost 3 bases and 7 bases respectively, with 15 bases between them. Generated by immunoSEQ multiplex PCR, the TCRdb table keeps only in-frame clones and is missing some. The sample lists 150,000 to 200,000 clones, about 93% occurring once. The sequence was collected from an adult in good health. The sample in question was peripheral blood, obtained on day 0 of AZD1222 vaccination. The genes are TRBV2 and TRBJ2-5; possibly TRBD1 or TRBD2 for D (6 bases each). This CDR3 is CASSDLGGGGTQYF. CDR3 DNA: TGTGCCAGCAGTGATCTGGGGGGCGGCGGGACCCAGTACTTC.